These 8 T cell receptor beta chains share one sample of origin, sequenced in a study of tumor-infiltrating lymphocytes in primary liver carcinoma. The researchers produced TCR beta cDNA from 500 ng total RNA with a constant-region primer. Slightly modified ARM-PCR, run as three nested multiplex PCR rounds, produced the TCR beta libraries. TRBV1-TRBV30 forward and Cbeta reverse primers drove the first two approximately 10-cycle rounds. TCRdb re-called the multiplex PCR reads through MiXCR, storing one row per CDR3 protein. The sample lists around 330,000 distinct CDR3 sequences, 65% seen once, with approximately 9.4% in the top ten. In addition to blood RNA drawn from unsorted whole blood, germline DNA was extracted. Source material: peripheral blood. The receptors here all came from a man aged 40-49 years with primary liver carcinoma and hepatitis B virus infection.

Comment on this clonotype: Possible read error: a much larger clone is one base away. V usage is TRBV6-2 or TRBV6-3 and J usage is TRBJ1-5; possibly TRBD1 for D (5 bases). Germline V gene data show CDR1 as MNHEY and CDR2 as SVGEGT. The CDR3 sequence is 13 residues long. DNA of the CDR3: TGTGCCAGCAGACACGGACATAATCATCCCCAGCATTTT. Its translation is CASRHGHNHPQHF.

In its sample, this clonotype was seen once. At one end, the junction sequence differs from germline, possibly due to a read error. The V call is TRBV4-2, the J call TRBJ2-5; the match to TRBD1 covers 10 bases. This CDR3 contains 14 residues. In germline, CDR1 is LGHNA, CDR2 YNFKEQ. This CDR3 is CASSPPGTGVLPHF. The CDR3 DNA reads as TGTGCCAGCAGCCCTCCCGGGACAGGGGTCTTACCGCACTTC.

About this clonotype itself: A much bigger clone sits one base away, suggesting this may be a read error. The V and J genes are TRBV10-3 and TRBJ2-7; 12 nucleotides match TRBD1. This CDR3 has 14 residues. CDR1 is ENHRY, CDR2 SYGVKD, per germline. CDR3 loop: CVISPGQGANEQYF. DNA of the CDR3: TGTGTCATCAGCCCGGGACAGGGGGCGAACGAGCAGTACTTC.

Notes on this clonotype: Because it lacks the conserved phenylalanine or tryptophan at the end, this CDR3 is likely a read error. The CDR3 DNA is TGTGCCAACAGCCCGACTGACTCCTATGGCTACACCCTC. Its translation is CANSPTDSYGYTL. The chain joins TRBV4-2 to TRBJ1-2; no clear D gene. The CDR3 has 13 residues. CDR1 and CDR2 (germline): LGHNA, YNFKEQ.

This clonotype was picked up a small number of times. Since a much larger clone is just one base distant, this may be a read error. The J gene is TRBJ1-1, the V gene TRBV30; unclear D gene. There are 12 residues in the CDR3. CDR1 is GTSNPN and CDR2 is SVGIG in the germline V gene (reference sequence). The CDR3 region has the DNA TGTGTCGGAGGGAAGATGAACACTGAAGCTTTCTTT. Translating gives CVGGKMNTEAFF.

This clonotype was seen repeatedly, ten times or more. The rearrangement uses TRBV6-5 and TRBJ2-7; a weak D match, TRBD2 (7 bases). The CDR3 length is 15 residues. Per germline, CDR1 MNHEY and CDR2 SVGAGI. V dropped 5 bases and J dropped 5 bases, with 19 bases sitting between them. CDR3 DNA: TGTGCCAGCAGTAATCTCTTCCGGGGGGCCCACGAGCAGTACTTC. Residues: CASSNLFRGAHEQYF.

Regarding this clonotype: A single base separates this from a much larger clone, so it may be a read error. The CDR3 DNA reads TGCGCCAGCAGCTTATTACAGGCAGAGCACTTCTTC. Translated, it gives CASSLLQAEHFF. The chain uses TRBV5-1 and TRBJ2-1; D is possibly TRBD1 (5 bases). This CDR3 spans 12 amino acids. CDR1 and CDR2 (germline): SGHRS, YFSETQ.

The table lists this clonotype with a count of one. In DNA, the CDR3 is TGCGCCAGCAGCTTGGGGCTCCTCCTCGACTACGAGCAGTACTTC. Translating gives CASSLGLLLDYEQYF. The V call is TRBV5-1, the J call TRBJ2-7, with D unclear. This CDR3 is 15 amino acids long. From germline, CDR1 is SGHRS and CDR2 YFSETQ. Deletions cut 0 bases from V and 3 bases from J, with 13 bases between.